These 2 T cell receptor beta chains were all obtained from the same sample, sequenced in a study of blood T cell repertoires in COVID-19. The repertoire was sequenced with immunoSEQ multiplex PCR; TCRdb's copy has only in-frame clones and lacks some. This table has 95,000 to 150,000 clones, roughly nine tenths appearing once. Source material: peripheral blood. Receptors originate from a man in his 70s with active or convalescent COVID-19.

The chain employs TRBV7-2 and TRBJ2-5; no definite D call. V lost 3 bases and J lost 2, with 10 bases in between. The germline CDR1 and CDR2 sequences are SGHTA and FQGNSA. CDR3 size: 14 residues. The CDR3 DNA sequence: TGTGCCAGCAGCTTGGGCAGCTATCAAGAGACCCAGTACTTC. Its protein product is CASSLGSYQETQYF.

The V and J genes are TRBV28 and TRBJ2-7, with 7 bases that match TRBD1. Trimming removed 6 bases from V and 1 base from J; junction bases left unmatched: 6. Germline values: CDR1 MDHEN, CDR2 SYDVKM. CDR3 length equals 14 residues. CDR3: CASRKQGSSYEQYF. DNA for the CDR3: TGTGCCAGCAGGAAACAGGGGTCATCCTACGAGCAGTACTTC.